The sequence of this T cell receptor (beta chain) was determined in a study of T cell responses to AZD1222 COVID-19 vaccine. A remark on this clone: Its antigen is not known.

Whole-study results and caveats: Spike regions recognized by vaccine-associated CD4 TCRs spanned the protein, led by 160-218 and 743-854. Baseline seropositivity characterized only a handful of AZD1222 recipients. Clonal diversity was possibly underestimated, and the donors were mostly white British, with more females. No repertoire was sampled before or during the peak T cell response, only after it.

Profiled with immunoSEQ multiplex PCR; TCRdb holds only in-frame clones, not every one. This table has under 200,000 clones, approximately 90% appearing once. The CDR3 has 16 amino acids. Germline V gene sequence: CDR1 PRHDT, CDR2 FYEKMQ (reference sequence). Between the trimmed V and J ends, which lost 5 bases and 8 bases, there was a span of 24 bases. This TCR was recovered from an adult who received the MenACWY meningococcal vaccine as a control. The sample here was peripheral blood, taken 28 days after the second dose of the MenACWY control vaccine. The chain uses TRBV13 and TRBJ1-2; D gene unclear. The CDR3 nucleotides are TGTGCCAGCAGCCCCAGTTCCCTGTTCAGCTCTACCGGCTACACCTTC. It yields the protein CASSPSSLFSSTGYTF.